This T cell receptor beta chain was profiled in a study of T-cell reconstitution after alpha-beta-depleted transplantation in children. Study results and limitations: Reportedly, alpha-beta T cells present about two months post-transplant originated from several hundred expanded clones of graft origin. Recipient T cells and thymic progenitors that survived were the source of the high TCRbeta diversity seen at day 60 in some patients.

This clonotype was detected ten times or more. Its antigen remains unidentified. CDR1 SGHAT and CDR2 FQNNGV come from the germline V gene. The CDR3 has 20 amino acids. The V segment lost 1 base and the J segment 1 base; nucleotides outside the gene matches: 15. Unique molecular identifiers were incorporated when the TCRbeta library was constructed. TCRdb independently ran MiXCR on the PCR reads; one entry per CDR3 protein. The sample consists of roughly 670,000 distinct CDR3 sequences, over 10% of them appearing once. Specimen: PBMCs, collected before TCRalphabeta/CD19-depleted stem cell transplant. The rearrangement joins TRBV11-2 to TRBJ2-2; the match to TRBD2 covers 7 bases. The TCR originated in a girl aged 2 to 10 with congenital amegakaryocytic thrombocytopenia, due to receive a stem cell transplant. The CDR3 here is CASSLVLAGVRQGNTGELFF. In DNA, the CDR3 is TGTGCCAGCAGCTTAGTCTTGGCGGGAGTAAGGCAGGGGAACACCGGGGAGCTGTTTTTT. Using reference TRBV11-2 and TRBJ2-2 for the parts outside the CDR3, the full variable domain is EAGVAQSPRYKIIEKRQSVAFWCNPISGHATLYWYQQILGQGPKLLIQFQNNGVVDDSQLPKDRFSAERLKGVDSTLKIQPAKLEDSAVYLCASSLVLAGVRQGNTGELFFGEGSRLTVL.